This T cell receptor beta chain was identified in a study of control samples from healthy donors and cancer patients. Germline CDR1 and CDR2: ENHRY and SYGVKD. The V segment lost 10 bases and the J segment 0 bases; nucleotides outside the gene matches: 6. CDR3 size: 15 residues. Some clones are missing from TCRdb's copy, which holds only in-frame ones; the method was immunoSEQ multiplex PCR. Among about 100,000 clones listed, more than 85% were seen once. The sequenced sample was blood. This clonotype was sampled from a woman between 45 and 60 years old in good health. J is TRBJ1-5 and V is TRBV10-3, with 10 bases identical to TRBD1. This chain's CDR3 is CATGTGDYSNQPQHF. The CDR3 nucleotides are TGTGCCACCGGGACAGGGGATTATAGCAATCAGCCCCAGCATTTT.